A single sample is the source of the 8 T cell receptor beta chains below, sequenced in a study of identical twins. In TCRdb, the 5' RACE reads were re-called with MiXCR into one record per CDR3 protein. The sample has about 250,000 distinct CDR3 sequences; 7.5% are singletons. This same sample was also part of a study on yellow fever vaccine responses in identical twins.

The sequenced sample consisted of CD8+ T cells sorted from blood. The receptors were sampled from a woman between 18 and 30 years old in good health.

The gene calls are TRBV28 and TRBJ2-6, with unresolved D. CDR1 is MDHEN and CDR2 is SYDVKM in the germline V gene. Trimming took 5 bases from V and 0 from J, leaving 11 bases between them. This CDR3 is built from 16 residues. CDR3: CASSEPRTSGANVLTF. CDR3 bases: TGTGCCAGCAGTGAACCCAGGACCTCTGGGGCCAACGTCCTGACTTTC. The variable domain in full, with the rest retrieved from reference TRBV28 and TRBJ2-6, is DVKVTQSSRYLVKRTGEKVFLECVQDMDHENMFWYRQDPGLGLRLIYFSYDVKMKEKGDIPEGYSVSREKKERFSLILESASTNQTSMYLCASSEPRTSGANVLTFGAGSRLTVL.

This clonotype was seen at least ten times. V gene TRBV10-1 combines with J gene TRBJ2-1; no clear D. CDR1 WNHNN and CDR2 SYGVQD come from the germline V gene (reference sequence). The CDR3 is 13 residues long. The V and J ends lost 2 bases and 3 bases respectively, with 5 bases between them. The CDR3 DNA sequence: TGCGCCAGCAGTGAGAGGGACTACAATGAGCAGTTCTTC. Protein sequence: CASSERDYNEQFF.

The chain combines TRBV18 with TRBJ1-2, with TRBD1 identical over 7 bases. Germline CDR1 is KGHSH and CDR2 is LQKENI. The CDR3 contains 16 residues. After removal of 3 bases from V and 6 bases from J, the junction contained 13 bases not matched to a gene. The chain's CDR3 is CASSPRQSDRADGYTF. The CDR3 DNA is TGTGCCAGCTCACCTCGACAATCAGACAGGGCGGATGGCTACACCTTC.

The chain is built from TRBV15 and TRBJ2-5, with D possibly being TRBD1 or TRBD2 (5 bases each). The germline V gene has CDR1 LNHNV and CDR2 YYDKDF (reference sequence). CDR3 length: 16 amino acids. The V gene lost 6 bases and the J gene lost 5 bases, with 22 bases spanning the gap. CDR3 sequence: CATRDESGTRPETQYF. DNA of the CDR3: TGTGCCACCAGGGACGAGTCAGGGACCCGTCCCGAGACCCAGTACTTC.

In its sample, this clonotype was seen many times. A much larger clone differs from this one at a single base, so this may be a read error. V is TRBV6-5 and J is TRBJ1-1; D is perhaps TRBD1 (5 bases). The germline gives CDR1 MNHEY, CDR2 SVGAGI. Trimming left V 7 bases short and J 1 base short, with 7 bases between. The CDR3 is 12 amino acids. The DNA of the CDR3 is TGTGCCAGCAAGCAGGGGAACACTGAAGCTTTCTTT. Translating it yields CASKQGNTEAFF.

This clonotype occurred a few times. The chain is built from TRBV2 and TRBJ1-4; 8 bases match TRBD1. This CDR3 comprises 15 residues. V dropped 3 bases and J dropped 6; count of bases not matched to a gene: 6. The germline CDR1 and CDR2 sequences are SNHLY and FYNNEI. CDR3 in amino acids: CASSDVDRGYEKLFF. CDR3 nucleotide sequence: TGTGCCAGCAGTGATGTCGACAGGGGATATGAAAAACTGTTTTTT.

About this clonotype itself: Because the CDR3 is missing its conserved closing phenylalanine or tryptophan, this is likely a read error. V usage is TRBV29-1 and J usage is TRBJ2-3; 13 bases match TRBD2. This CDR3 has 15 amino acids. J gave up 3 bases and V 2 bases, and 2 bases lay outside the gene matches. CDR1 is SQVTM, CDR2 ANQGSEA, per germline. The chain's CDR3 is CSVESTSGGTDTQYV. The DNA of the CDR3 is TGCAGCGTTGAATCGACTAGCGGGGGGACAGATACGCAGTATGTT.

Note on this clonotype: The junction differs from germline at one of its ends, possibly a read error. The rearrangement uses TRBV13 and TRBJ2-1; 13 nucleotides align to TRBD2. The CDR3 runs 18 residues. Germline V gene sequence: CDR1 PRHDT, CDR2 FYEKMQ (reference sequence). DNA of the CDR3: TGTACCAGCAGCTTCCCCCGGACTAGCGGGGGCCACTACAATGAGCAGTTCTTC. Translating it yields CTSSFPRTSGGHYNEQFF.